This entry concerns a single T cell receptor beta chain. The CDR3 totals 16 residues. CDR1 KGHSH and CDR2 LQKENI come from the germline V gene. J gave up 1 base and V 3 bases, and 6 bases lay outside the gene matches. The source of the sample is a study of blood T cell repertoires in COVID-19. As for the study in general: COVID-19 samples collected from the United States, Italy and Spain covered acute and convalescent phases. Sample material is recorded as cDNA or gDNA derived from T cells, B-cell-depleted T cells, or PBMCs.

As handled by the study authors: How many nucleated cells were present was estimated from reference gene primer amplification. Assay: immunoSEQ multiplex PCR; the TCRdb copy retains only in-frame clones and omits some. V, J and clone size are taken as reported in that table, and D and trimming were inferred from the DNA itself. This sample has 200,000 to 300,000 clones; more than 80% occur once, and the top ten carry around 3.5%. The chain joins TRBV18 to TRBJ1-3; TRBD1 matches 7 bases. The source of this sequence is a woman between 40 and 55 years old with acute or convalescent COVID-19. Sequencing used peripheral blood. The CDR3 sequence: CASSPRQGDSGNTIYF. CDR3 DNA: TGTGCCAGCTCACCCCGGCAGGGGGATTCTGGAAACACCATATATTTT. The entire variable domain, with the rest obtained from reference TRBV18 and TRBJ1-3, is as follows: NAGVMQNPRHLVRRRGQEARLRCSPMKGHSHVYWYRQLPEEGLKFMVYLQKENIIDESGMPKERFSAEFPKEGPSILRIQQVVRGDSAAYFCASSPRQGDSGNTIYFGEGSWLTVV.